This TCR beta chain derives from a study of beta chain features in type 1 diabetes. Study context: What patients shared with healthy donors was a similar profile of age, gender and cell yields.

Turning to this clone: Its antigen is still unknown.

The study reverse transcribed the entire isolated RNA, so it sequenced expressed TCRB transcripts. This table comes from immunoSEQ multiplex PCR, and its TCRdb copy is limited to in-frame clones, with some not included. Among about 160,000 clones listed, around 63% were seen once. General observations from the study: All four CD4+ subsets from Type 1 diabetes patients carried moderately but significantly shorter TCRB CDR3s. Fewer junction insertions and more nucleotide deletions appeared in type 1 diabetes patients. The similarity of naive, central memory and Treg TCRB repertoires appeared greater among patients than among healthy donors.

What was sequenced was naive CD4+ T cells from blood. The origin of this receptor is a man aged 25 to 40 with type 1 diabetes.

The CDR3 DNA follows: TGTGCCAGCAGCCCCCGGGAGCAGTACTTC. Its translation: CASSPREQYF. This sequence joins TRBV7-9 and TRBJ2-7; no clear D. The CDR3 runs 10 residues. Trimming pared 5 bases from V and 7 bases from J, leaving 6 bases between. Germline CDR1 SEHNR, CDR2 FQNEAQ (reference sequence).